Listed below are T cell receptor beta chains from one sample, sequenced in a study of T cells in Graves' hyperthyroidism and ophthalmopathy. From the multiplex PCR reads, TCRdb called clonotypes with MiXCR, one entry per CDR3 protein. The table includes hundreds of thousands of distinct CDR3 sequences, roughly a sixth detected once. Sequenced: blood. Receptors originate from a woman in her forties or fifties with Graves' hyperthyroidism that later progressed to Graves' ophthalmopathy. CDR3s include the opening cysteine and the closing phenylalanine or tryptophan. The order of the fields is CDR3 DNA, CDR3 protein, D gene, clone size, J gene, V gene. D genes are given only for firm matches. Expanded clones are given a class, and other clones once, few, many or no size at all.

DNA: TGTGCCAGCAGTGAAGGGTTGGACAGGGTCTACGAGCAGTACTTC
CDR3: CASSEGLDRVYEQYF
D: TRBD1
size: -
J: TRBJ2-7
V: TRBV6-1

DNA: TGTGCCAGCAGCCTCCGGGACATCCAAGAGACCCAGTACTTC
CDR3: CASSLRDIQETQYF
D: -
size: few
J: TRBJ2-5
V: TRBV2

DNA: TGTGCCAGCGAAGGACTAGTAGAGACCCAGTACTTC
CDR3: CASEGLVETQYF
D: TRBD2
size: -
J: TRBJ2-5
V: TRBV2

DNA: TGCAGTGGGCACCTGAACACTGAAGCTTTCTTT
CDR3: CSGHLNTEAFF
D: -
size: many
J: TRBJ1-1
V: TRBV20-1

DNA: TGTGCCAGCAGCTTAGATCTAGGCCGGGTGGAGCAGTTCTTC
CDR3: CASSLDLGRVEQFF
D: -
size: -
J: TRBJ2-1
V: TRBV11-2

DNA: TGTGCCAGCAGCCTGAGCGGGTTAGCCTCAAGAGATACGCAGTATTTT
CDR3: CASSLSGLASRDTQYF
D: -
size: many
J: TRBJ2-3
V: TRBV5-5

DNA: TGTGCCAGCATCATCGACAGGATTAATGAAAAACTGTTTTTT
CDR3: CASIIDRINEKLFF
D: -
size: few
J: TRBJ1-4
V: TRBV6-1

DNA: TGTGCCAGCAGCTCCGAGGCTAGGACCTACGAGCAGTACTTC
CDR3: CASSSEARTYEQYF
D: -
size: many
J: TRBJ2-7
V: TRBV7-8

DNA: TGTGCCAGCTCAGGACGTCACCCTTCCTACGAGCAGTACTTC
CDR3: CASSGRHPSYEQYF
D: -
size: many
J: TRBJ2-7
V: TRBV12-3/TRBV12-4

DNA: TGTGCCAGCAGTTCCTTTTTCGCAGGGGTATCTTCTGAAGCTTTCTTT
CDR3: CASSSFFAGVSSEAFF
D: -
size: -
J: TRBJ1-1
V: TRBV12-3/TRBV12-4

DNA: TGTGCCAGCAGCACAAGACCCGACTTCTATGGCTACGCCTTC
CDR3: CASSTRPDFYGYAF
D: -
size: -
J: TRBJ1-2
V: TRBV11-2

DNA: TGTGCCAGCAGCTCGCCCCCAGGGTTCCAAGAGACCCAGTACTTC
CDR3: CASSSPPGFQETQYF
D: -
size: few
J: TRBJ2-5
V: TRBV5-8

DNA: TGTGCCAGCAGCCTGGACGCTAGATCTGGAAACACCATATATTTT
CDR3: CASSLDARSGNTIYF
D: -
size: -
J: TRBJ1-3
V: TRBV3-1

DNA: TGCAGTGCAGATAACGACAGGGATGCCCAGCCCCAGCATTTT
CDR3: CSADNDRDAQPQHF
D: TRBD1
size: many
J: TRBJ1-5
V: TRBV20-1

DNA: TGTGCCAGCAGCCAAGATTGGATAGGGGGCGGGGTTCTTCATTTT
CDR3: CASSQDWIGGGVLHF
D: TRBD1
size: -
J: TRBJ1-5
V: TRBV3-1

DNA: TGCGCCAGCAGTGAGTCCCGGAGGGTCCCCAACTATGGCTACACCTTC
CDR3: CASSESRRVPNYGYTF
D: -
size: -
J: TRBJ1-2
V: TRBV10-2

DNA: TGTGCCTGGACCCAAGTTCACCGGGGAGACACTGAAGCTTTCTTT
CDR3: CAWTQVHRGDTEAFF
D: -
size: many
J: TRBJ1-1
V: TRBV30

DNA: TGTGCCAGCAGTGAATCGTATCTTAATGAAAAACTGTTTTTT
CDR3: CASSESYLNEKLFF
D: -
size: many
J: TRBJ1-4
V: TRBV2

DNA: TGTGCCAGCAGCTTAGTAAGCAGGGGCCATGGCTACACCTTC
CDR3: CASSLVSRGHGYTF
D: -
size: -
J: TRBJ1-2
V: TRBV7-2

DNA: TGCGCCAGCACCCCGTCAGGGGGAGGCACAGATACGCAGTATTTT
CDR3: CASTPSGGGTDTQYF
D: TRBD1
size: many
J: TRBJ2-3
V: TRBV5-1

DNA: TGTGCCAGTGCCCCGGGACTAATAAATGAGCAGTTCTTC
CDR3: CASAPGLINEQFF
D: TRBD2
size: -
J: TRBJ2-1
V: TRBV19

DNA: TGCGCCAGCAGCCAAGATACGAATGAGGGCCGCCTGTTTTTT
CDR3: CASSQDTNEGRLFF
D: -
size: few
J: TRBJ2-2
V: TRBV4-1

DNA: TGTGCCAGCAGCTTTAGAGAGCCTCCCTACGAGCAGTACTTC
CDR3: CASSFREPPYEQYF
D: -
size: -
J: TRBJ2-7
V: TRBV7-9

DNA: TGTGCCAGCAGCGTAGGGCCTCAGACTGAAGCTTTCTTT
CDR3: CASSVGPQTEAFF
D: -
size: many
J: TRBJ1-1
V: TRBV9

DNA: TGTGCCAGCTCAGACAGGGGAAACATGAACACTGAAGCTTTCTTT
CDR3: CASSDRGNMNTEAFF
D: TRBD1
size: many
J: TRBJ1-1
V: TRBV18

DNA: TGTGCCAGCAGTGAAGAACCAGGGGCGGTATCACCCCTCCACTTT
CDR3: CASSEEPGAVSPLHF
D: -
size: -
J: TRBJ1-6
V: TRBV6-1

DNA: TGTGCCAGTAGTATAGATCCGAATCAGCCCCAGCATTTT
CDR3: CASSIDPNQPQHF
D: -
size: -
J: TRBJ1-5
V: TRBV19

DNA: TGTGCCAGCAGTTTACCCCTAGCGGGGGGAGCAGATACGCAGTATTTT
CDR3: CASSLPLAGGADTQYF
D: TRBD2
size: many
J: TRBJ2-3
V: TRBV28

DNA: TGTGCCAGCAGTGTTTTGAGGGTCCGGAACACTGAAGCTTTCTTT
CDR3: CASSVLRVRNTEAFF
D: -
size: few
J: TRBJ1-1
V: TRBV6-1

DNA: TGTGCCACTCGACAGGGTGGTAGCAATCAGCCCCAGCATTTT
CDR3: CATRQGGSNQPQHF
D: TRBD1
size: -
J: TRBJ1-5
V: TRBV19

DNA: TGTGCCTGGAGTGGACACTTAGGTGGCAATCAGCCCCAGCATTTT
CDR3: CAWSGHLGGNQPQHF
D: -
size: -
J: TRBJ1-5
V: TRBV30

DNA: TGTGCCACCAGCAGACCCTATAGCGGGAGCTCCTACAATGAGCAGTTCTTC
CDR3: CATSRPYSGSSYNEQFF
D: TRBD2
size: few
J: TRBJ2-1
V: TRBV15

DNA: TGTGCCAGCTCACCACAGGGGGCAGGCGAAAAACTGTTTTTT
CDR3: CASSPQGAGEKLFF
D: TRBD1
size: -
J: TRBJ1-4
V: TRBV18

DNA: TGCAGCGCCGAAGGGGATCCGGGACCCCGGCTAGAAATCAACACTGAAGCTTTCTTT
CDR3: CSAEGDPGPRLEINTEAFF
D: -
size: -
J: TRBJ1-1
V: TRBV29-1

DNA: TGTGCCAGCAGCTTAGCACTAGCGCACACAGATACGCAGTATTTT
CDR3: CASSLALAHTDTQYF
D: TRBD2
size: many
J: TRBJ2-3
V: TRBV7-9

DNA: TGTGCCATCAGTGAGTCAGGGGCAACTAATGAAAAACTGTTTTTT
CDR3: CAISESGATNEKLFF
D: -
size: few
J: TRBJ1-4
V: TRBV10-3

DNA: TGTGCCGGACCTCCGGGGGCTACGCTACCGGGGTACAATGAGCAGTTCTTC
CDR3: CAGPPGATLPGYNEQFF
D: -
size: few
J: TRBJ2-1
V: TRBV6-1

DNA: TGTGCCAGCAGTCCCCCCCGAGGAATGGGGAGCACTGAAGCTTTCTTT
CDR3: CASSPPRGMGSTEAFF
D: -
size: few
J: TRBJ1-1
V: TRBV6-1

DNA: TGTGCCAGCAGCTTGAATCGGGGGAGAGGGGCCAACGTCCTGACTTTC
CDR3: CASSLNRGRGANVLTF
D: -
size: -
J: TRBJ2-6
V: TRBV5-8

DNA: TGTGCCAGCCAATCCAACACGAACACTGAAGCTTTCTTT
CDR3: CASQSNTNTEAFF
D: -
size: many
J: TRBJ1-1
V: TRBV13

DNA: TGTGCCAGCAGATACGGGGGGGGTACCTACGAGCAGTACTTC
CDR3: CASRYGGGTYEQYF
D: TRBD2
size: many
J: TRBJ2-7
V: TRBV11-2

DNA: TGCGCCAGCAGCAAAGGGACAGGTCAAAGGAACACTGAAGCTTTCTTT
CDR3: CASSKGTGQRNTEAFF
D: TRBD1
size: many
J: TRBJ1-1
V: TRBV5-1

DNA: TGTGCCAGCAGCCAAGATAAACAAGACGAGCAGTACTTC
CDR3: CASSQDKQDEQYF
D: -
size: few
J: TRBJ2-7
V: TRBV4-2

DNA: TGTGCCAGCAGCTCCTGGGGGGGCCTAAGCGACCTCGATGAGCAGTTCTTC
CDR3: CASSSWGGLSDLDEQFF
D: -
size: -
J: TRBJ2-1
V: TRBV7-2

DNA: TGCGCCAGCAGCCAAGATATCAATAGGGCAGTCTACAATGAGCAGTTCTTC
CDR3: CASSQDINRAVYNEQFF
D: -
size: -
J: TRBJ2-1
V: TRBV4-1

DNA: TGCAGCGCCGGAGGGGCGGATGAAAAACTGTTTTTT
CDR3: CSAGGADEKLFF
D: -
size: -
J: TRBJ1-4
V: TRBV29-1

DNA: TGTGCCAGCAGGGGGACAGGGGGCCACGAGCAGTACTTC
CDR3: CASRGTGGHEQYF
D: TRBD1
size: many
J: TRBJ2-7
V: TRBV11-2

DNA: TGTGCCAGCAGTGCGGGACTAGCGGGAGGGCCCTCGGATGAGACCCAGTACTTC
CDR3: CASSAGLAGGPSDETQYF
D: TRBD2
size: -
J: TRBJ2-5
V: TRBV6-1